This T cell receptor beta chain is from a study of CD8 T cells in Susac syndrome. An input of roughly 0.5 to 1 ug of RNA was subjected to reverse transcription using random hexamers. By means of immunoSEQ multiplex PCR, TCR beta CDR3 spanning 54 Vbeta and 13 Jbeta underwent amplification. TCRdb re-called the immunoSEQ multiplex PCR reads with MiXCR, one entry per CDR3 protein. The sample carries 140,000 or so distinct CDR3 sequences, approximately 94% recorded once. Trimming cost V 0 bases and J 4 bases, with 7 bases left between them. Germline-derived CDR1 and CDR2 are GTSNPN and SVGIG (reference sequence). There are 13 residues in the CDR3. Sequencing targeted TCR beta in blood CD8+ and CD4+ T cells.

The sequenced sample was CD4+ T cells from PBMCs. This TCR derives from a human donor in good health. The V gene is TRBV30, the J gene TRBJ1-5, with D unclear. CDR3 region: CAWSVSGNQPQHF. The CDR3 coding sequence is TGTGCCTGGAGTGTATCGGGGAATCAGCCCCAGCATTTT.